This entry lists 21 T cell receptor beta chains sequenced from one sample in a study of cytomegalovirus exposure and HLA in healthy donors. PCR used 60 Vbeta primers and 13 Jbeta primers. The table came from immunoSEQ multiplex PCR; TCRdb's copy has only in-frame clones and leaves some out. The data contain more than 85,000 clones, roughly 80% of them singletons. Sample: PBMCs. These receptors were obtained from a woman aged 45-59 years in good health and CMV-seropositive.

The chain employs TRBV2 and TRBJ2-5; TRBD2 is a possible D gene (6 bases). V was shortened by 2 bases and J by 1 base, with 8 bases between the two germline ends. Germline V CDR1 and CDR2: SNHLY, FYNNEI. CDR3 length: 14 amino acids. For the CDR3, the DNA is TGTGCCAGCAGTGAACTGGGGGGCCAAGAGACCCAGTACTTC. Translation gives CASSELGGQETQYF.

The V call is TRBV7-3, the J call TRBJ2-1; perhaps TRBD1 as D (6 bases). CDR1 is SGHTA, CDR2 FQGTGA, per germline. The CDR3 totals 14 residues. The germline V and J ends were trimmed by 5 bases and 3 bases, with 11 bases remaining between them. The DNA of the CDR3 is TGTGCCAGCAGCCCAACCAGGGGCTACAATGAGCAGTTCTTC. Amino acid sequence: CASSPTRGYNEQFF.

The CDR3 region has the DNA TGCGCCAGCAGCCACGGGATTGCCGACGAGCAGTACTTC. Residues: CASSHGIADEQYF. The V gene is TRBV4-3, the J gene TRBJ2-7, with a weak D call TRBD2 (5 bases). The CDR3 has 13 amino acids. The V gene's germline CDR1 is LGHNA and CDR2 YSLEER. Deletions cut 3 bases from V and 5 bases from J, with 11 bases between.

The CDR3: CASRLQTYEQYF. CDR3 coding DNA: TGTGCCAGCAGGCTACAGACCTACGAGCAGTACTTC. This chain uses TRBV2 with TRBJ2-7, with D unresolved. This CDR3 is built from 12 residues. The V and J ends lost 6 bases and 2 bases respectively, with 8 bases between them. CDR1 is SNHLY, CDR2 FYNNEI, per germline.

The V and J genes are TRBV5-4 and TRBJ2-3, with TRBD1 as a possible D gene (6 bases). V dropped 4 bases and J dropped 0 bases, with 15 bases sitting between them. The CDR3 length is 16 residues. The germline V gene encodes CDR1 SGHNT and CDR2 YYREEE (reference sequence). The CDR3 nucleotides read TGTGCCAGCAGCGTTGACAGGACCCCTAGCACAGATACGCAGTATTTT. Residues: CASSVDRTPSTDTQYF.

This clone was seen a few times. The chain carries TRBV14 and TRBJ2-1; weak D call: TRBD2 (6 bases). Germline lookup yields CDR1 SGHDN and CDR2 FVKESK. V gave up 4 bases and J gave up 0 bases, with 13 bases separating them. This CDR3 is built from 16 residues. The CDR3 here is CASSRSRGHSYNEQFF. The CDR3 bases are TGTGCCAGCAGCCGATCGCGGGGCCACTCCTACAATGAGCAGTTCTTC.

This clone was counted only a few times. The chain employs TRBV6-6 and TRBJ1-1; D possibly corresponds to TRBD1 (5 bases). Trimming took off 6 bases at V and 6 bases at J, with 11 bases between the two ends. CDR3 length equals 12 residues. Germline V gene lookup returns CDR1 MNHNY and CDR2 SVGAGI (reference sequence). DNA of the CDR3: TGTGCCAGCAGCCTCAGGACATCTGAAGCTTTCTTT. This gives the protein CASSLRTSEAFF.

The CDR3 reads CASSSFDRASYEQYF. CDR3 nucleotide sequence: TGTGCCAGCAGCTCCTTTGACAGGGCCTCCTACGAGCAGTACTTC. The chain couples TRBV7-9 to TRBJ2-7, with 7 bases lining up with TRBD1. Germline CDR1 and CDR2: SEHNR and FQNEAQ (reference sequence). The ends lost 4 bases at V and 0 bases at J; junction bases unmatched: 6. The CDR3 length is 15 residues.

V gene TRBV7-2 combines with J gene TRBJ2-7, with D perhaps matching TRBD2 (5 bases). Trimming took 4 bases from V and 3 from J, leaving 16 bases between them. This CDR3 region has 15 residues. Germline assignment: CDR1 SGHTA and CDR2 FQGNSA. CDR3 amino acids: CASSSSTGINYEQYF. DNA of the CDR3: TGTGCCAGCAGCTCTTCGACCGGGATAAACTACGAGCAGTACTTC.

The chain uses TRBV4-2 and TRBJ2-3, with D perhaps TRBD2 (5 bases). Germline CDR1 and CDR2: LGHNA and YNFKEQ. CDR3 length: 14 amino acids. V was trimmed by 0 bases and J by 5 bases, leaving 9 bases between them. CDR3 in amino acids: CASSQEVGRDTQYF. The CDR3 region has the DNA TGTGCCAGCAGCCAAGAAGTGGGGAGAGATACGCAGTATTTT.

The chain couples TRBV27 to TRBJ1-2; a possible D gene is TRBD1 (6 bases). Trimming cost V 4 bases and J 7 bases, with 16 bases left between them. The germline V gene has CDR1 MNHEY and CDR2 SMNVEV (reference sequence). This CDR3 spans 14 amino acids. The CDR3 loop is CASSSGQFSVGYTF. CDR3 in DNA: TGTGCCAGCAGTTCCGGACAGTTCAGTGTTGGCTACACCTTC.

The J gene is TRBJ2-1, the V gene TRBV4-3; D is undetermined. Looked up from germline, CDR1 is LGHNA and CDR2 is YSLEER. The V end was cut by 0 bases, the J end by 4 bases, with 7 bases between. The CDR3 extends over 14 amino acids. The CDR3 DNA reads TGCGCCAGCAGCCAAGATTCCGGGTACAATGAGCAGTTCTTC. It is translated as CASSQDSGYNEQFF.

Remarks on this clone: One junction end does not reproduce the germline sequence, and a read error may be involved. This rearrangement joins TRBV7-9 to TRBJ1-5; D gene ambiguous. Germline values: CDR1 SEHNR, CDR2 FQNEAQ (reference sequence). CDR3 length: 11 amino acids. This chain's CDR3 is CSSSTLAAQHF. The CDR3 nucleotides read TGTTCCAGCAGTACCCTAGCGGCCCAGCATTTT.

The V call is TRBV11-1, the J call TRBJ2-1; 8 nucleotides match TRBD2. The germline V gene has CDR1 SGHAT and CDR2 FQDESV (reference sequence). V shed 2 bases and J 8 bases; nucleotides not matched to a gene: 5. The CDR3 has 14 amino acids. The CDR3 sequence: CASSLSGGRDEQFF. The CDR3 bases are TGTGCCAGCAGCTTATCGGGGGGGAGAGATGAGCAGTTCTTC.

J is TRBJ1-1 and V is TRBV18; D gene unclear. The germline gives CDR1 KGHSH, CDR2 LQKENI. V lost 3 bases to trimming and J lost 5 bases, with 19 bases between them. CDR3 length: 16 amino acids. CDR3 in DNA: TGTGCCAGCTCACCTCAAGGGAGGCCCCCCGAAACTGAAGCTTTCTTT. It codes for CASSPQGRPPETEAFF.

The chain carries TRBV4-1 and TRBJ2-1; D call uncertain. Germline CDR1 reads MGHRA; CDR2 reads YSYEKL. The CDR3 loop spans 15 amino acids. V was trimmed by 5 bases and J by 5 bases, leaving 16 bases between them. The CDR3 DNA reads TGCGCCAGCAGCAAAGGGCGAAGTGCGGACAATGAGCAGTTCTTC. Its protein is CASSKGRSADNEQFF.

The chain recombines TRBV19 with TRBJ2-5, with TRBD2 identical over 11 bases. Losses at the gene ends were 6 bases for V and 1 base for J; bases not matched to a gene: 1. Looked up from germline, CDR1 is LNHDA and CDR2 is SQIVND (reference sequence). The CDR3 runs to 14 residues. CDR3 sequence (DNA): TGTGCCAGTAGAACTAGCGGGGGCCAAGAGACCCAGTACTTC. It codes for CASRTSGGQETQYF.

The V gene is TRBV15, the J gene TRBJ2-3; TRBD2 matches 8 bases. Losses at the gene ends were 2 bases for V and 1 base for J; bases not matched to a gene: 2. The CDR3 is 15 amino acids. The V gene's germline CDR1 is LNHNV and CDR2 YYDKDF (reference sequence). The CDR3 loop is CATSRLAGGTDTQYF. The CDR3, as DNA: TGTGCCACCAGCAGACTAGCGGGCGGCACAGATACGCAGTATTTT.

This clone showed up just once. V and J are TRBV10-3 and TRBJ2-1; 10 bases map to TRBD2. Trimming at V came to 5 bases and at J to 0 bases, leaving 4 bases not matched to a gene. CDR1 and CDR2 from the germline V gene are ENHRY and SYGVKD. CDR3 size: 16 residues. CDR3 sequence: CAISSTSGDSYNEQFF. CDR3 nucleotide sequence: TGTGCCATCAGTTCCACTAGCGGGGACTCCTACAATGAGCAGTTCTTC.

CDR3 bases: TGTGCCAGCTCCTCGGGCAGATCCCCGGGGGGCTACACCTTC. This translates into CASSSGRSPGGYTF. This chain connects TRBV27 to TRBJ1-2; D gene ambiguous. V lost 8 bases and J lost 8, with 21 bases in between. The CDR3 contains 14 residues. Per germline, CDR1 MNHEY and CDR2 SMNVEV (reference sequence).

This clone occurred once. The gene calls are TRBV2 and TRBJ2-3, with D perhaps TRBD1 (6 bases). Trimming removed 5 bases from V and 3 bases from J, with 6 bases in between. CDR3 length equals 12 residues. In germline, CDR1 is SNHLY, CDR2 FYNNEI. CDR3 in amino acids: CASSTGTDTQYF. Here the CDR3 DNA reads TGTGCCAGCAGTACAGGGACAGATACGCAGTATTTT.